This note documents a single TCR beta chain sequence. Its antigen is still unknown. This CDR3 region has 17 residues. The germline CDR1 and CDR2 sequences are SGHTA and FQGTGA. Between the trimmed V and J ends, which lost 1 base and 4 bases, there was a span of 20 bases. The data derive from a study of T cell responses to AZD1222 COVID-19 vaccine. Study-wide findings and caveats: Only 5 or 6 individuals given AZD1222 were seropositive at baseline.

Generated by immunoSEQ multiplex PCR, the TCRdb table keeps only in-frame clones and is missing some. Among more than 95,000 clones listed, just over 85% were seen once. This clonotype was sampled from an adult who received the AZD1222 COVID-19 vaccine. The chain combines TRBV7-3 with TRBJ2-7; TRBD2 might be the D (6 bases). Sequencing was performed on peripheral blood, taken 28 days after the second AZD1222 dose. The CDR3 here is CASSLIGVGSPPYEQYF. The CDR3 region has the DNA TGTGCCAGCAGCTTAATCGGTGTCGGGAGCCCCCCTTACGAGCAGTACTTC.